These T cell receptor beta chains were read from a single sample in a study of T cell changes during pregnancy in multiple sclerosis. Some clones are missing from TCRdb's copy, which holds only in-frame ones; the method was immunoSEQ multiplex PCR. The sample includes tens of thousands of clones, roughly 89% of them seen just once. Source: peripheral blood, taken after pregnancy. Receptors originate from a female donor in good health, enrolled as a control in a pregnancy study. The CDR3 runs from the conserved cysteine through the conserved F or W. D genes are given only for firm matches. The size of a clone is reported for some rows only, either as once, few or many, or as a class for expanded clones.

d_gene	abundance	j_gene	v_gene	CDR3nt	CDR3aa
NA	NA	TRBJ2-7	TRBV21-1	TGTGCCAGCAGCAAACCCCCCTTTTCCTACGAGCAGTACTTC	CASSKPPFSYEQYF
TRBD1	NA	TRBJ2-7	TRBV11-1	TGTGCCAGCAGCGTAGGGACAGGGGGGACCTACGAGCAGTACTTC	CASSVGTGGTYEQYF
NA	NA	TRBJ2-2	TRBV11-2	TGTGCCAGCAGCCGTCGGACCGGGGAGCTGTTTTTT	CASSRRTGELFF
NA	NA	TRBJ2-5	TRBV7-2	TGTGCCAGCAGCTACGGGCAAGAGACCCAGTACTTC	CASSYGQETQYF
TRBD2	NA	TRBJ2-7	TRBV7-8	TGTGCCAGCAGCTACTCAGCGGGAGTGGGGTACGAGCAGTACTTC	CASSYSAGVGYEQYF
TRBD2	NA	TRBJ2-1	TRBV10-2	TGCGCCAGCAGTGACCGAAGCGGGAGGTACAATGAGCAATTCTTC	CASSDRSGRYNEQFF
TRBD2	NA	TRBJ2-7	TRBV4-1	TGCGCCAGCAGCCATCGAGCGGGGACCAGGGACGAGCAGTACTTC	CASSHRAGTRDEQYF
NA	NA	TRBJ1-1	TRBV5-1	TGCGCCAGCAGCTCCTTCTTGGACAGCGCTGAAGCTTTCTTT	CASSSFLDSAEAFF
NA	NA	TRBJ2-7	TRBV5-6	TGTGCCAGCCGACAGAGTAGCTCCTACGAGCAGTACTTC	CASRQSSSYEQYF
TRBD1	NA	TRBJ1-3	TRBV5-1	TGCGCCAGCAGCACGACAGGGACTGTCGCTGGAAACACCATATATTTT	CASSTTGTVAGNTIYF
TRBD1	NA	TRBJ1-2	TRBV28	TGTGCCAGCGATCAGGGGGCTGGGGGCTACACCTTC	CASDQGAGGYTF
TRBD1	NA	TRBJ2-5	TRBV29-1	TGCAGCGTTGGCGCCTCTGGACAGGCATACATGGGGGAGACCCAGTACTTC	CSVGASGQAYMGETQYF
NA	NA	TRBJ1-4	TRBV27	TGTGCCAGCAGTCAGAGGAGAACTAATGAAAAACTGTTTTTT	CASSQRRTNEKLFF
TRBD2	NA	TRBJ2-1	TRBV5-1	TGCGCCAGCGGACCCCTAGCGGGGGCAGACAATGAGCAGTTCTTC	CASGPLAGADNEQFF
NA	NA	TRBJ1-2	TRBV7-9	TGTGCCAGCAGTTCTGGATCCACAGGGAACTATGGCTACACCTTC	CASSSGSTGNYGYTF
TRBD1	once	TRBJ1-5	TRBV6-1	TGTGCCAGCAGTGAACAGGGGGTGGCCCCCGGCTCGCCCCAGCATTTT	CASSEQGVAPGSPQHF
NA	NA	TRBJ1-2	TRBV5-1	TGCGCCAGCAGCTTGGCCGGGGTCGGATATGGCTACACCTTC	CASSLAGVGYGYTF
TRBD2	NA	TRBJ2-5	TRBV7-9	TGTGCCAGCAGCCAAGGGCGGGGAGGGCAAGAGACCCAGTACTTC	CASSQGRGGQETQYF
TRBD1	few	TRBJ1-6	TRBV28	TGTGCCAGCCGGACGACAGGGGGCGGTTCACCCCTCCACTTT	CASRTTGGGSPLHF
TRBD2	once	TRBJ2-7	TRBV7-2	TGTGCCAGCAGCCACGGGACTACGTATCGCGGTGGCGACGAGCAGTACTTC	CASSHGTTYRGGDEQYF
NA	NA	TRBJ1-6	TRBV5-1	TGCGCCAGCAGCTTGTTCGACCTGACTAGTTCACCCCTCCACTTT	CASSLFDLTSSPLHF
NA	NA	TRBJ2-3	TRBV4-1	TGCGCCAGCAGCCAAGATAGAGGGAGTACCCCAGATACGCAGTATTTT	CASSQDRGSTPDTQYF
TRBD1	NA	TRBJ1-3	TRBV6-5	TGTGCCAGCAGTTCGGACAGGGGGCCTGGAAACACCATATATTTT	CASSSDRGPGNTIYF
NA	NA	TRBJ1-1	TRBV2	TGTGCCAGCAGTGTGCAGATGAACACTGAAGCTTTCTTT	CASSVQMNTEAFF
NA	NA	TRBJ2-1	TRBV5-1	TGCGCCAGCTCCCCAGGGTGGGGGGACTACAATGAGCAGTTCTTC	CASSPGWGDYNEQFF
NA	NA	TRBJ1-5	TRBV4-1	TGCGCCAGCAGCCAAGGGAGAAATCAGCCCCAGCATTTT	CASSQGRNQPQHF
TRBD2	NA	TRBJ2-1	TRBV9	TGTGCCAGCAGCGTGCTTGGGGGGGGTAGCAATGAGCAGTTCTTC	CASSVLGGGSNEQFF
TRBD2	NA	TRBJ2-1	TRBV5-1	TGCGCCAGCAGCTGGGGGTTAGGACTAGAGCATAATGAGCAGTTCTTC	CASSWGLGLEHNEQFF
NA	NA	TRBJ1-1	TRBV9	TGTGCCAGCAGCGCCACAGGGATTTTCACTGAAGCTTTCTTT	CASSATGIFTEAFF
TRBD1	NA	TRBJ1-1	TRBV6-4	TGTGCCAGCAGTGACACCGAACAGGGGCAAGCTTTCTTT	CASSDTEQGQAFF
NA	NA	TRBJ2-1	TRBV19	TGTGCCAGTAGTGTGACTATGGGAAACAATGAGCAGTTCTTC	CASSVTMGNNEQFF
NA	NA	TRBJ1-2	TRBV6-5	TGTGCCAGCAGCCCCTTGGATTCAGGGGATGGCTACACCTTC	CASSPLDSGDGYTF
TRBD1	NA	TRBJ1-6	TRBV27	TGTGCCACCCGAACAGGGGCTCGCTCCTATAATTCACCCCTCCACTTT	CATRTGARSYNSPLHF
TRBD2	NA	TRBJ2-3	TRBV15	TGTGCCGCCCGAGCGGGAGGGGAAGATACGCAGTATTTT	CAARAGGEDTQYF
NA	NA	TRBJ2-2	TRBV28	TGTGCCAGCAGACCTACTGAGACGAACACCGGGGAGCTGTTTTTT	CASRPTETNTGELFF
NA	few	TRBJ2-7	TRBV14	TGTGCCAGCAGCCAAGGGGCCCGGGGGTACGAGCAGTACTTC	CASSQGARGYEQYF
NA	NA	TRBJ1-2	TRBV19	TGTGCCACTTCGGGTGGCTATGGCTACACCTTC	CATSGGYGYTF
NA	once	TRBJ1-1	TRBV18	TGTGCCAGCTCACCCTCGGACGGGGGAATGGGCACTGAAGCTTTCTTT	CASSPSDGGMGTEAFF
TRBD1	NA	TRBJ1-1	TRBV19	TGTGCCAGTAACCCGTCGACAGGGGGCGGCACTGAAGCTTTCTTT	CASNPSTGGGTEAFF
TRBD1	NA	TRBJ1-1	TRBV19	TGTGCCAGTATGCCGGGACAGATGAACACTGAAGCTTTCTTT	CASMPGQMNTEAFF
NA	NA	TRBJ1-2	TRBV28	TGTGCCAGCATCCGGGCAGGGTATGGCTACACCTTC	CASIRAGYGYTF
TRBD2	NA	TRBJ2-3	TRBV5-1	TGCGCCAGCAGCTTGGCCGGGACTAGCCCAGATACGCAGTATTTT	CASSLAGTSPDTQYF
NA	NA	TRBJ2-1	TRBV18	TGTGCCAGCTCACCACCCCTCCCGCCGGAGAACAATGAGCAGTTCTTC	CASSPPLPPENNEQFF
TRBD1	NA	TRBJ2-1	TRBV7-9	TGTGCCAGCAGCCCGGGGACAGGGGGTATGAATGAGCAGTTCTTC	CASSPGTGGMNEQFF
NA	NA	TRBJ2-6	TRBV28	TGTGCCAGCAGTTTGGCAGGGTCTGGGGCCAACGTCCTGACTTTC	CASSLAGSGANVLTF
NA	NA	TRBJ1-4	TRBV5-5	TGTGCCAGCAGCCAAGACAGCAATGAAAAACTGTTTTTT	CASSQDSNEKLFF